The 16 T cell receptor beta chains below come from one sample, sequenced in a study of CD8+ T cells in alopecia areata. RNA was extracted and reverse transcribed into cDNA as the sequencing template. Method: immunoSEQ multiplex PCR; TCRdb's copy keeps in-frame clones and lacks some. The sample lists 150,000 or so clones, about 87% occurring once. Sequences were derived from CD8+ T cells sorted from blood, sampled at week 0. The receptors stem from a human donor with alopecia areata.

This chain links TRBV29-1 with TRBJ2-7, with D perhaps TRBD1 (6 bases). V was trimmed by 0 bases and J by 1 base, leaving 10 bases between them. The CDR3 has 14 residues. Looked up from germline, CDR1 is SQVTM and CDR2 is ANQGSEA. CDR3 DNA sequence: TGCAGCGTTGAAGATGAAGGGACATCCTACGAGCAGTACTTC. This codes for CSVEDEGTSYEQYF.

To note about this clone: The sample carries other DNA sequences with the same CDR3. CDR3 amino acids: CASSLGPGAEQYF. Written as DNA, the CDR3 is TGTGCCAGCAGCTTAGGTCCCGGAGCCGAGCAGTACTTC. The chain employs TRBV7-8 and TRBJ2-7, with D uncertain. This CDR3 spans 13 amino acids. Germline lookup yields CDR1 SGHVS and CDR2 FQNEAQ. V was trimmed by 1 base and J by 6 bases, leaving 10 bases between them. The whole variable domain, remainder taken from reference TRBV7-8 and TRBJ2-7, is GAGVSQSPRYKVAKRGQDVALRCDPISGHVSLFWYQQALGQGPEFLTYFQNEAQLDKSGLPSDRFFAERPEGSVSTLKIQRTQQEDSAVYLCASSLGPGAEQYFGPGTRLTVT.

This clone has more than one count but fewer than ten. For the CDR3, the DNA is TGTGCCAGTAGTACAACAGGGGTCCAGCCCCAGCATTTT. It is translated as CASSTTGVQPQHF. The genes are TRBV19 and TRBJ1-5; 7 bases match TRBD1. Germline trimming cut 4 bases from V and 7 bases from J; bases unmatched to any gene: 4. Germline V lookup: CDR1 LNHDA, CDR2 SQIVND (reference sequence). The CDR3 runs to 13 residues. Full variable domain (remainder filled in from reference TRBV19 and TRBJ1-5): DGGITQSPKYLFRKEGQNVTLSCEQNLNHDAMYWYRQDPGQGLRLIYYSQIVNDFQKGDIAEGYSVSREKKESFPLTVTSAQKNPTAFYLCASSTTGVQPQHFGDGTRLSIL.

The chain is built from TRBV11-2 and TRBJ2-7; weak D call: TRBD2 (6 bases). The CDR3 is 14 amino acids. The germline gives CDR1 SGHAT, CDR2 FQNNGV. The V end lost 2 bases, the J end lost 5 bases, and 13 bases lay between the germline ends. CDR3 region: CASSLSSGEHEQYF. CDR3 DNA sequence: TGTGCCAGCAGCTTATCGTCGGGAGAACACGAGCAGTACTTC.

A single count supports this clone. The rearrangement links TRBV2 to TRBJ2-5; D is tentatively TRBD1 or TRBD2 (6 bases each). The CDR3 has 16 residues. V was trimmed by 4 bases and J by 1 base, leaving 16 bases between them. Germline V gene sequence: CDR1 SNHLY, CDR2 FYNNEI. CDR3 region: CASSGFGGNAQETQYF. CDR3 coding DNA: TGTGCCAGCAGTGGGTTCGGGGGCAACGCCCAAGAGACCCAGTACTTC.

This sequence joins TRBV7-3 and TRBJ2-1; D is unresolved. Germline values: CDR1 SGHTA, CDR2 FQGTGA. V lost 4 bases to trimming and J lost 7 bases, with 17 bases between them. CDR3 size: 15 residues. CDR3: CASSSGGSHGNEQFF. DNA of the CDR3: TGTGCCAGCAGCTCCGGTGGGTCTCATGGGAATGAGCAGTTCTTC.

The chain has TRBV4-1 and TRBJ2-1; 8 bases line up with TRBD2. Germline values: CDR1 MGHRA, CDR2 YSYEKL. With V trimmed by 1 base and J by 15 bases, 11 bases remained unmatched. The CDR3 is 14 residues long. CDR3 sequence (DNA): TGCGCCAGCAGCCAAGGAGTTAGCGGGACCCACATGTTCTTC. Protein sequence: CASSQGVSGTHMFF.

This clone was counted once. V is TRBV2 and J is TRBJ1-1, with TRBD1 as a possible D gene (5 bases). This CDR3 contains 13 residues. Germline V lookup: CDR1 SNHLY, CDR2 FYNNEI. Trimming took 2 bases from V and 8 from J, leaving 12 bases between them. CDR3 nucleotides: TGTGCCAGCAGTGAAATGGGGGAGGGAGAAGCTTTCTTT. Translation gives CASSEMGEGEAFF.

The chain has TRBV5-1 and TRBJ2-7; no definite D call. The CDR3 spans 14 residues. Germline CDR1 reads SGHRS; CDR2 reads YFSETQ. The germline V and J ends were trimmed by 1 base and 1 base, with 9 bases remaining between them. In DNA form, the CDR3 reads TGCGCCAGCAGCTTGTCGGTCGGATCCTACGAGCAGTACTTC. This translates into CASSLSVGSYEQYF.

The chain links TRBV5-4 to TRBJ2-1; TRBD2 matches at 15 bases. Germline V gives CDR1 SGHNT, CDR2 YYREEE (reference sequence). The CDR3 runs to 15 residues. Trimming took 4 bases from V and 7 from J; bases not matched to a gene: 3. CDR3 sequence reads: CASSPGLAGGNEQFF. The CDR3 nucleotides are TGTGCCAGCAGCCCGGGACTAGCGGGGGGAAATGAGCAGTTCTTC. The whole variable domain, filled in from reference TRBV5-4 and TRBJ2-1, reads ETGVTQSPTHLIKTRGQQVTLRCSSQSGHNTVSWYQQALGQGPQFIFQYYREEENGRGNFPPRFSGLQFPNYSSELNVNALELDDSALYLCASSPGLAGGNEQFFGPGTRLTVL.

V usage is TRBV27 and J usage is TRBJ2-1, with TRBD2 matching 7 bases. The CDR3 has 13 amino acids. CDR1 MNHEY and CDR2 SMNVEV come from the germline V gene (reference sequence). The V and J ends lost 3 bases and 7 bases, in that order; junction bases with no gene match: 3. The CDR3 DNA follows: TGTGCCAGCAGTTTGATGGGGGGGAATGAGCAGTTCTTC. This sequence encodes CASSLMGGNEQFF.

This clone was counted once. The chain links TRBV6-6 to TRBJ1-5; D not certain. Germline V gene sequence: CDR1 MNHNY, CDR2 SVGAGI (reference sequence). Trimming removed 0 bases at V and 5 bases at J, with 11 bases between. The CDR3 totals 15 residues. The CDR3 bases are TGTGCCAGCAGTTACTCGACGGTCCAAGATCAGCCCCAGCATTTT. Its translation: CASSYSTVQDQPQHF.

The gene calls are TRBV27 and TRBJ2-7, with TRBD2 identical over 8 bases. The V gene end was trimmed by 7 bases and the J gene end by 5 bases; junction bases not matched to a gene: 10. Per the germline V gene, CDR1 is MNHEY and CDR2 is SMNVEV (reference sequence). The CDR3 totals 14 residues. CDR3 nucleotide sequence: TGTGCCAGCACCCTAGCGGGTAAGCTCCACGAGCAGTACTTC. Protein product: CASTLAGKLHEQYF.

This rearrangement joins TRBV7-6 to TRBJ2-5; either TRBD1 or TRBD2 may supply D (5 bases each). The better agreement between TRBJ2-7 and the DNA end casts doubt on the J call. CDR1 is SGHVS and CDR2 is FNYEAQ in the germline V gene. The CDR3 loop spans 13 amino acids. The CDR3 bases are TGTGCCAGCAGCACCGGGGCAACCTACGAGCAGTACTTC. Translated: CASSTGATYEQYF.

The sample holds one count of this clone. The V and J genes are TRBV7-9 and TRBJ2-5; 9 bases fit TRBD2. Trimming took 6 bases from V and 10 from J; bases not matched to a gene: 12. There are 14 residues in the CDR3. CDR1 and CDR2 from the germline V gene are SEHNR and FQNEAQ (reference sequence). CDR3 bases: TGTGCCAGCAGTCAGGGGCTAGCGGGACGAGTCCAGTACTTC. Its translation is CASSQGLAGRVQYF.

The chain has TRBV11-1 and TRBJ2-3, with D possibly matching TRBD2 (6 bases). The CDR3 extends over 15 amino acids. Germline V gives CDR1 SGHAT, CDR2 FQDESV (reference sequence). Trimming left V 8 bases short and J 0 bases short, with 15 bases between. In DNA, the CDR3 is TGTGCCAGCTCATTAGCGGACTCTAGCACAGATACGCAGTATTTT. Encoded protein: CASSLADSSTDTQYF.